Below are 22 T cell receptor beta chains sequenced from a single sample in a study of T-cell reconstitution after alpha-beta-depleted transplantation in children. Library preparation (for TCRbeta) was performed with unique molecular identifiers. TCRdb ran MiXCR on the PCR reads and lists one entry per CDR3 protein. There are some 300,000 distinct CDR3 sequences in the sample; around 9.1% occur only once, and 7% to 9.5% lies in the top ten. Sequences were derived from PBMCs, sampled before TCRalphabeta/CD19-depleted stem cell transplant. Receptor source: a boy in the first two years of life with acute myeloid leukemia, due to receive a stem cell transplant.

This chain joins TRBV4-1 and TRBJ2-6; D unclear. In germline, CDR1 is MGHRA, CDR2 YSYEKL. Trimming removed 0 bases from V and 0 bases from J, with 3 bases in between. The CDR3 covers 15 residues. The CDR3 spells CASSQEYSGANVLTF. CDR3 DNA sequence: TGCGCCAGCAGCCAAGAGTACTCTGGGGCCAACGTCCTGACTTTC.

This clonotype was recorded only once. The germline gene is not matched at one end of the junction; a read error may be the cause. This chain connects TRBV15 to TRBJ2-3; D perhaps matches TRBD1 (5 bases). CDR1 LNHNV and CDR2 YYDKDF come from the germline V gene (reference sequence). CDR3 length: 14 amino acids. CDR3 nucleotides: TGTGCCACCAGCAGAACGACAGACCGACATACGCCGTATTTT. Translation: CATSRTTDRHTPYF.

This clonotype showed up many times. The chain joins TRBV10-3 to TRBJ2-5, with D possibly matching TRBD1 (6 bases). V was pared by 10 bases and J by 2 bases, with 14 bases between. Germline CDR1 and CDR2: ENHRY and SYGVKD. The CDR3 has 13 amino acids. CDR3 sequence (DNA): TGTGCCACCACCAACAGGGCTCAAGAGACCCAGTACTTC. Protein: CATTNRAQETQYF.

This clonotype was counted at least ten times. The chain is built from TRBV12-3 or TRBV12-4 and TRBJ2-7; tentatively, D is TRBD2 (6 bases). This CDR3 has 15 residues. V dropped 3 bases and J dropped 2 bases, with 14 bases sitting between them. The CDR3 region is CASSFRPGETYEQYF. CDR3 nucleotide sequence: TGTGCCAGCAGTTTCCGTCCGGGGGAGACCTACGAGCAGTACTTC.

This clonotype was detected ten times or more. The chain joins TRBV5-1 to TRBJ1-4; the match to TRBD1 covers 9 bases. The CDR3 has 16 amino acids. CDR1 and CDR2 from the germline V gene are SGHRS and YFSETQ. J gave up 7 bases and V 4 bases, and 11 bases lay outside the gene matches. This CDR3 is CASSPEGQGGREKLFF. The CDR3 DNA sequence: TGCGCCAGCAGCCCGGAGGGACAGGGAGGCCGTGAAAAACTGTTTTTT. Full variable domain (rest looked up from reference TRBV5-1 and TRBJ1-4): KAGVTQTPRYLIKTRGQQVTLSCSPISGHRSVSWYQQTPGQGLQFLFEYFSETQRNKGNFPGRFSGRQFSNSRSEMNVSTLELGDSALYLCASSPEGQGGREKLFFGSGTQLSVL.

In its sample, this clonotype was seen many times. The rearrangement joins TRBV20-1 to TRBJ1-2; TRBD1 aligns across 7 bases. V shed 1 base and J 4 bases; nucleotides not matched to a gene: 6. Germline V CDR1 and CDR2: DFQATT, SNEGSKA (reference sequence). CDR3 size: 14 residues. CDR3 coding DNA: TGCAGTGCTAGAGCTCCGGGACAGCCCTATGGCTACACCTTC. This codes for CSARAPGQPYGYTF.

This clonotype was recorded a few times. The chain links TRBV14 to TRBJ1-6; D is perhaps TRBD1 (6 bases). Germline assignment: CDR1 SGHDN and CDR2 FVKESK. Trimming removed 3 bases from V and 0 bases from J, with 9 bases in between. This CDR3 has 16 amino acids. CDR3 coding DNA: TGTGCCAGCAGCCATCTGGACAGCTCCTATAATTCACCCCTCCACTTT. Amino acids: CASSHLDSSYNSPLHF.

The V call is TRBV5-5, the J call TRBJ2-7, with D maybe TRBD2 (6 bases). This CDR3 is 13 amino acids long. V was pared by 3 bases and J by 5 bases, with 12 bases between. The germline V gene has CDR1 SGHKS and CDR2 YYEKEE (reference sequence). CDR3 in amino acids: CASSWMGGDEQYF. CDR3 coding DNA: TGTGCCAGCAGCTGGATGGGCGGGGACGAGCAGTACTTC.

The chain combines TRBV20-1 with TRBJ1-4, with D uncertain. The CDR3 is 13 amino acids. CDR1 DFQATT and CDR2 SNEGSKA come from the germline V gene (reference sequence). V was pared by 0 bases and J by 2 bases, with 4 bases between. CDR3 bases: TGCAGTGCTAGAGAGGCGACTAATGAAAAACTGTTTTTT. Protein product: CSAREATNEKLFF.

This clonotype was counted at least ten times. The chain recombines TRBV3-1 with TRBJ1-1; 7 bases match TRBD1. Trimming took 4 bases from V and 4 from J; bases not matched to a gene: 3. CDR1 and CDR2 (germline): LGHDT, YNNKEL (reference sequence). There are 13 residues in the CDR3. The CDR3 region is CASSPRQGTEAFF. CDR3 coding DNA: TGTGCCAGCAGCCCTCGACAGGGCACTGAAGCTTTCTTT. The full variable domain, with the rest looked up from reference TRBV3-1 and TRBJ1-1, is DTAVSQTPKYLVTQMGNDKSIKCEQNLGHDTMYWYKQDSKKFLKIMFSYNNKELIINETVPNRFSPKSPDKAHLNLHINSLELGDSAVYFCASSPRQGTEAFFGQGTRLTVV.

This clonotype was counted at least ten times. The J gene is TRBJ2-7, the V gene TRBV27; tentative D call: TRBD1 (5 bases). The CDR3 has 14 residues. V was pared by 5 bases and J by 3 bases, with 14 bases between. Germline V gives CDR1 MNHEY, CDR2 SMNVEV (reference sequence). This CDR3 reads CASSPRTPYYEQYF. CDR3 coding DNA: TGTGCCAGCAGTCCTCGGACACCCTACTACGAGCAGTACTTC.

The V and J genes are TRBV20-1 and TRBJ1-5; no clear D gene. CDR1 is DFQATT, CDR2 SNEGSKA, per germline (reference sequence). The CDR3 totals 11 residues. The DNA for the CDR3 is TGCAACTTGGACCAGAATCAGCCCCAGCATTTT. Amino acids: CNLDQNQPQHF.

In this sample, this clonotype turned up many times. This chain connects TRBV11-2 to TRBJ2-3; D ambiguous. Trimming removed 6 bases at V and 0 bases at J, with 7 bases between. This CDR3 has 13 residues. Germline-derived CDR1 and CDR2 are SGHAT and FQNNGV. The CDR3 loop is CASRHFSTDTQYF. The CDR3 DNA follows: TGTGCCAGCAGGCATTTTAGCACAGATACGCAGTATTTT.

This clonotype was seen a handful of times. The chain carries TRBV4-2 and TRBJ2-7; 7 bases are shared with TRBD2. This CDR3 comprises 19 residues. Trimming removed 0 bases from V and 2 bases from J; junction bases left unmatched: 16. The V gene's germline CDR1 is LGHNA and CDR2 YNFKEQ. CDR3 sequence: CASSQEGRWGGRETYEQYF. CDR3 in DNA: TGTGCCAGCAGCCAAGAGGGGCGATGGGGAGGGCGGGAGACCTACGAGCAGTACTTC.

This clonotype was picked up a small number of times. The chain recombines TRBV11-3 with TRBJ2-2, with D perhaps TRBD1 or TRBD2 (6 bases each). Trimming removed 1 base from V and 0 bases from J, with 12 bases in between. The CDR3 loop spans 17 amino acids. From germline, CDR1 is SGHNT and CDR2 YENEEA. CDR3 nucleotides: TGTGCCAGCAGCTTAGGGAGGGGGACGGCGAACACCGGGGAGCTGTTTTTT. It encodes CASSLGRGTANTGELFF.

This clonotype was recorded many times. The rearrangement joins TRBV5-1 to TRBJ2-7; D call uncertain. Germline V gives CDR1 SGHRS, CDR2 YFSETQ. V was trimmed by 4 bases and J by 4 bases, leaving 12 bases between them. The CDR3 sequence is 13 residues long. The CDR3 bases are TGCGCCAGCAGCCCTCAACTCACTTACGAGCAGTACTTC. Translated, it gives CASSPQLTYEQYF.

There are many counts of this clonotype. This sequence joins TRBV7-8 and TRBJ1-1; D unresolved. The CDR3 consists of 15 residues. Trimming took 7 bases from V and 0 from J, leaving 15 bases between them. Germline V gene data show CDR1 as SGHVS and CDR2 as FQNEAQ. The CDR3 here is CASTSMGSMNTEAFF. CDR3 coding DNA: TGTGCCAGCACCTCAATGGGTTCTATGAACACTGAAGCTTTCTTT.

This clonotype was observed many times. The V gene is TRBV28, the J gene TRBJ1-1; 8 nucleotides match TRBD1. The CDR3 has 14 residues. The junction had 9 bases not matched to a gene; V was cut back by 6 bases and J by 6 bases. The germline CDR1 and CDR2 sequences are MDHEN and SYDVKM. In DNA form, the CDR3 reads TGTGCCAGCAGCCGAACAGGGGGACGGGCTGAAGCTTTCTTT. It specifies CASSRTGGRAEAFF.

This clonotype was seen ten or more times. As DNA, the CDR3 is TGCGCCAGCAGCTTGCGATGGGATACGCAGTATTTT. It codes for CASSLRWDTQYF. The rearrangement joins TRBV5-1 to TRBJ2-3, with D hard to call. The CDR3 totals 12 residues. Germline CDR1 SGHRS, CDR2 YFSETQ. Between the trimmed V and J ends, which lost 1 base and 6 bases, there was a span of 6 bases.

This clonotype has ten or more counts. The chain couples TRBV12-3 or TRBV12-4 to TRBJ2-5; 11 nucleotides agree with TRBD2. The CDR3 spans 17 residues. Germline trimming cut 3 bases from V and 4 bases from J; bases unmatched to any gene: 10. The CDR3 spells CASSFLLAGAFRETQYF. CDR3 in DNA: TGTGCCAGCAGTTTCTTACTAGCGGGAGCCTTTAGAGAGACCCAGTACTTC.

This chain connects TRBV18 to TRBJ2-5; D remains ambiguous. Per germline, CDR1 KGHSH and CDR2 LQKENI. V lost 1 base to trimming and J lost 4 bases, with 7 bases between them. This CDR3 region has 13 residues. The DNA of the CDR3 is TGTGCCAGCTCACCACAGGCACTAGAGACCCAGTACTTC. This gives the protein CASSPQALETQYF.

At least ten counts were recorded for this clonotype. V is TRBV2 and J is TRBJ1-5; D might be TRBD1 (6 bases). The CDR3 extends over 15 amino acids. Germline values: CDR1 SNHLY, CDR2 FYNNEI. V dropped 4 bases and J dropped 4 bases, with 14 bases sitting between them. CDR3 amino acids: CASSVGQGINQPQHF. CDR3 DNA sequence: TGTGCCAGCAGTGTTGGTCAGGGGATAAATCAGCCCCAGCATTTT. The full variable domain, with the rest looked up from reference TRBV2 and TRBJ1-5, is EPEVTQTPSHQVTQMGQEVILRCVPISNHLYFYWYRQILGQKVEFLVSFYNNEISEKSEIFDDQFSVERPDGSNFTLKIRSTKLEDSAMYFCASSVGQGINQPQHFGDGTRLSIL.